The present T cell receptor beta chain was sequenced within a study of T-cell memory formation after mild COVID-19. About the study: TCR clusters mostly belonged to single donors. Study outcomes and limitations: Pre-infection memory carried some responding clones, suggesting that cross-reactive memory joined. CD4/CD8 balance held among clones contracting day 15 to 85, and later expanders leaned CD4+. Confirmation was lacking for SARS-CoV-2 specificity of second-wave clones that peaked on day 37.

CDR3 size: 16 residues. V lost 1 base and J lost 1; bases outside the gene matches: 5. The germline V gene has CDR1 LNHDA and CDR2 SQIVND (reference sequence). A few counts support this clonotype. The antigen remains undetermined. MiXCR, run by TCRdb on the 5' RACE reads, gives a single entry per CDR3 protein. The sample has 350,000 to 500,000 distinct CDR3 sequences; around 20% are singletons. The material sequenced was PBMCs or a T cell subset sorted from them (not recorded which). The V gene is TRBV19, the J gene TRBJ2-3; 7 bases are a match to TRBD1. The origin of this receptor is an adult woman who had mild COVID-19 (a few samples of this study predate the infection). Cell type and time point are not known. CDR3 bases: TGTGCCAGTAGTATAGCGGACAGGACCGGCACAGATACGCAGTATTTT. It yields the protein CASSIADRTGTDTQYF.